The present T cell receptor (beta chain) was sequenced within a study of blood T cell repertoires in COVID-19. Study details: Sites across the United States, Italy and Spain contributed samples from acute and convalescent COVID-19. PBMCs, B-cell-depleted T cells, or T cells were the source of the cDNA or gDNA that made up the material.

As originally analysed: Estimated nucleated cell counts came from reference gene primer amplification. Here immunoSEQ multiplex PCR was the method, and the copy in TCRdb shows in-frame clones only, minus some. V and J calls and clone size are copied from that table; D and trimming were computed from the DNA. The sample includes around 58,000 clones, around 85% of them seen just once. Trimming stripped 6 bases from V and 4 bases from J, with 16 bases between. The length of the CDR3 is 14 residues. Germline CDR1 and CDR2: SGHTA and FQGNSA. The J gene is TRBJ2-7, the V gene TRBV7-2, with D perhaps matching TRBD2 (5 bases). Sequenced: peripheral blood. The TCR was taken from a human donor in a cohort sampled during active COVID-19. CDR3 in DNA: TGTGCCAGCAGGCGAACGGGGTCTGCTTACGAGCAGTACTTC. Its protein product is CASRRTGSAYEQYF.